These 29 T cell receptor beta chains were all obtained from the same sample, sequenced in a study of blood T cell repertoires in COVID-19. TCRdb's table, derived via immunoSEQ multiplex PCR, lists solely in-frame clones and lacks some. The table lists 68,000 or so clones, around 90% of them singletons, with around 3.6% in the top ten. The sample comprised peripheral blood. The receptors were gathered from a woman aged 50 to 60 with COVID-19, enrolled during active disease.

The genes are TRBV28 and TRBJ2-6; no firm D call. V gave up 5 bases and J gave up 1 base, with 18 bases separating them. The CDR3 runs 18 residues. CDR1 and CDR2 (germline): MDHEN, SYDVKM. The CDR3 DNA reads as TGTGCCAGCAGTCATCTGGTCAAATACTATTCTGGGGCCAACGTCCTGACTTTC. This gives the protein CASSHLVKYYSGANVLTF.

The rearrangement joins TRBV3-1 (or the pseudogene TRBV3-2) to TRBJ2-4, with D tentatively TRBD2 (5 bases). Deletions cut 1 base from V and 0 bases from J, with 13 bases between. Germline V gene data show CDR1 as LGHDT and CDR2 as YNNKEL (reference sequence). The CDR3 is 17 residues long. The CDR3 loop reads CASSQVSPGVAKNIQYF. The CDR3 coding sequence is TGTGCCAGCAGCCAAGTGTCCCCCGGGGTAGCCAAAAACATTCAGTACTTC.

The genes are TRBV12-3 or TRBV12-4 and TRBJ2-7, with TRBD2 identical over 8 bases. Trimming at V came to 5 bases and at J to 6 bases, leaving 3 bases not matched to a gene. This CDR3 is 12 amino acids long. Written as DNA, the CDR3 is TGTGCCAGCAGTCAGGGGACTAGCGAGCAGTACTTC. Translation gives CASSQGTSEQYF.

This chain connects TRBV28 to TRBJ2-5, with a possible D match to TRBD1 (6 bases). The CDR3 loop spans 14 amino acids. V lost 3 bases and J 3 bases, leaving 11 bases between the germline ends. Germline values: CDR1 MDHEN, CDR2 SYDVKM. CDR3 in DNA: TGTGCCAGCAGTTTTAGGGACACCAAAGAGACCCAGTACTTC. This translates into CASSFRDTKETQYF.

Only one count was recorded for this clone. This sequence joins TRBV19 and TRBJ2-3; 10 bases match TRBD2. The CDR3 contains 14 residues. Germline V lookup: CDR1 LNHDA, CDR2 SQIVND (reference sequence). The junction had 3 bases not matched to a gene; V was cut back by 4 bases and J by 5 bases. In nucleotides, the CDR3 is TGTGCCAGTAGTAATAGCGGGGGGAGAGATACGCAGTATTTT. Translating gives CASSNSGGRDTQYF. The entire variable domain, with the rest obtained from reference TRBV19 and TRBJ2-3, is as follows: DGGITQSPKYLFRKEGQNVTLSCEQNLNHDAMYWYRQDPGQGLRLIYYSQIVNDFQKGDIAEGYSVSREKKESFPLTVTSAQKNPTAFYLCASSNSGGRDTQYFGPGTRLTVL.

This CDR3 is CASSLKAGVGYEQYF. DNA of the CDR3: TGTGCCAGCAGTCTTAAAGCGGGAGTTGGATACGAGCAGTACTTC. This sequence joins TRBV6-6 and TRBJ2-7, with 8 bases that match TRBD2. This CDR3 has 15 amino acids. CDR1 is MNHNY and CDR2 is SVGAGI in the germline V gene (reference sequence). J lost 4 bases, V lost 5 bases, and 10 bases had no gene match.

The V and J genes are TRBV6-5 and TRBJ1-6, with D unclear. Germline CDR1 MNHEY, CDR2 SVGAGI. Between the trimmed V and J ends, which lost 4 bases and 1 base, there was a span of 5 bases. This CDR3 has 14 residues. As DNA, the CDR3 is TGTGCCAGCAGTTTCACATCCTATAATTCACCCCTCCACTTT. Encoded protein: CASSFTSYNSPLHF.

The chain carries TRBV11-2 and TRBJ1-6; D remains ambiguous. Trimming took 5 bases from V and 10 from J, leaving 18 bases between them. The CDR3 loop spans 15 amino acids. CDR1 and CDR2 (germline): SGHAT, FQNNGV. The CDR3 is CASSPRTAEGSPLHF. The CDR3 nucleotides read TGTGCCAGCAGCCCACGGACGGCCGAGGGCTCACCCCTCCACTTT.

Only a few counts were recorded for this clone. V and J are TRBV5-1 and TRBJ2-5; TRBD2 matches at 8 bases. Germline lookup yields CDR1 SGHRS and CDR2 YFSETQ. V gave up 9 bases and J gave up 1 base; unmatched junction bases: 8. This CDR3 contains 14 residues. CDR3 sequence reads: CATQPRGGQETQYF. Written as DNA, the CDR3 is TGCGCCACGCAACCTCGGGGGGGCCAAGAGACCCAGTACTTC.

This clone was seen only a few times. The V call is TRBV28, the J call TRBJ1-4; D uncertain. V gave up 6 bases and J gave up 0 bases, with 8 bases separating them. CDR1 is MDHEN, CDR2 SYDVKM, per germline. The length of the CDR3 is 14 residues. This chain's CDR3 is CASSQYATNEKLFF. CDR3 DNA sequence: TGTGCCAGCAGCCAGTATGCAACTAATGAAAAACTGTTTTTT.

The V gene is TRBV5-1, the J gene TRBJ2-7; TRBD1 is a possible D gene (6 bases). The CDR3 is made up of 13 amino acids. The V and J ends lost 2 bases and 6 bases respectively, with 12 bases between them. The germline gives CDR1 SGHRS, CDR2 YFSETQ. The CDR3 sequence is CASSLTGRSEQYF. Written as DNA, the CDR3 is TGCGCCAGCAGCTTAACAGGGAGAAGCGAGCAGTACTTC.

The CDR3 DNA reads as TGTGCCAGCAGTGGCCCGGGACACTACAATGAGCAGTTCTTC. This sequence encodes CASSGPGHYNEQFF. V and J are TRBV25-1 and TRBJ2-1; D may be TRBD1 (6 bases). Per the germline V gene, CDR1 is MGHDK and CDR2 is SYGVNS. V was trimmed by 4 bases and J by 3 bases, leaving 10 bases between them. This CDR3 comprises 14 residues.

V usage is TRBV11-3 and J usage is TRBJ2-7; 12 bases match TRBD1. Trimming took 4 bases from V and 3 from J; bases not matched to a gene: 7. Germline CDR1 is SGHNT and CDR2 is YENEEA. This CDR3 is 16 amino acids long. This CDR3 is CASSSTGTGGFYEQYF. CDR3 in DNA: TGTGCCAGCAGCTCAACCGGGACAGGGGGCTTCTACGAGCAGTACTTC.

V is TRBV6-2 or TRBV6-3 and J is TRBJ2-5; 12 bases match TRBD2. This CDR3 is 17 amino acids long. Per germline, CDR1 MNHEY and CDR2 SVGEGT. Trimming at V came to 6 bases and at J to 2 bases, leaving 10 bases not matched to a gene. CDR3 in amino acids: CASSPGPGLAGQETQYF. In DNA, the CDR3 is TGTGCCAGCAGCCCTGGCCCCGGACTAGCGGGGCAAGAGACCCAGTACTTC.

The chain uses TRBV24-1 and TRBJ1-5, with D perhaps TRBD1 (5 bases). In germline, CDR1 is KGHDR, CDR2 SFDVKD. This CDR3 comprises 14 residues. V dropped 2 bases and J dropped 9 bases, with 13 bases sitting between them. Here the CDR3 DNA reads TGTGCCACCAGTGATTGGAGGCAGGGAGGGCCCCAGCATTTT. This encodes CATSDWRQGGPQHF.

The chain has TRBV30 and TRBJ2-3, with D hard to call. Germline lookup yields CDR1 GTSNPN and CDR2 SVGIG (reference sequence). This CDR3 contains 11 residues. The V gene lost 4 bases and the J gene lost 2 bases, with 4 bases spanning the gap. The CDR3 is CAWTYTDTQYF. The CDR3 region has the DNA TGTGCCTGGACCTACACAGATACGCAGTATTTT. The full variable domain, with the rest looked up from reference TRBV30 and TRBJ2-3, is SQTIHQWPATLVQPVGSPLSLECTVEGTSNPNLYWYRQAAGRGLQLLFYSVGIGQISSEVPQNLSASRPQDRQFILSSKKLLLSDSGFYLCAWTYTDTQYFGPGTRLTVL.

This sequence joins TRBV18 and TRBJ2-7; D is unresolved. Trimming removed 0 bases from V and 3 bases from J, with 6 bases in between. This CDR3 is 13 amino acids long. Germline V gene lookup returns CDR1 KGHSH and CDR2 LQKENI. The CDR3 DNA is TGTGCCAGCTCACCACCGTCGGGCTACGAGCAGTACTTC. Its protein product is CASSPPSGYEQYF.

The CDR3 here is CASSPPPGTGFSGELFF. CDR3 coding DNA: TGTGCCAGTAGTCCACCTCCCGGGACAGGGTTTTCCGGGGAGCTGTTTTTT. V gene TRBV19 combines with J gene TRBJ2-2; TRBD1 aligns across 9 bases. Per germline, CDR1 LNHDA and CDR2 SQIVND (reference sequence). The V and J ends lost 5 bases and 6 bases, in that order; junction bases with no gene match: 13. The CDR3 totals 17 residues.

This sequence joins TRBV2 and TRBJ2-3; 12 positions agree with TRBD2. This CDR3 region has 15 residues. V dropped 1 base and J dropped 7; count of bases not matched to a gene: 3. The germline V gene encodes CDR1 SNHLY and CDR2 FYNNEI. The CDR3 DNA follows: TGTGCCAGCAGTGAAGGACTAGCGGGAGAAAATACGCAGTATTTT. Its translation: CASSEGLAGENTQYF. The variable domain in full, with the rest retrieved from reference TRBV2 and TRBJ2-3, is EPEVTQTPSHQVTQMGQEVILRCVPISNHLYFYWYRQILGQKVEFLVSFYNNEISEKSEIFDDQFSVERPDGSNFTLKIRSTKLEDSAMYFCASSEGLAGENTQYFGPGTRLTVL.

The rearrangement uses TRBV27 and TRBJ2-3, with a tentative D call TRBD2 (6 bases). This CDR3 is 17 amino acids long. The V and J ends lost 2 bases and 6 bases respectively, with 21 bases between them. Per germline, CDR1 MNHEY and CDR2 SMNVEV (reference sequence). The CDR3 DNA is TGTGCCAGCAGTTTAGGGGGAAGTCGGGAGTTAGGTGATACGCAGTATTTT. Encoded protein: CASSLGGSRELGDTQYF.

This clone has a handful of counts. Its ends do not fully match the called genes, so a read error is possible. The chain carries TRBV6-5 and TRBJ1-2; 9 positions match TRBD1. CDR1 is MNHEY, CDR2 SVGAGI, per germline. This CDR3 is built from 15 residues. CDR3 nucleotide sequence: TGTGCCTGCAGTTCAGGGACAGGGTTTAACTATGGCTACACCTTC. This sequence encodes CACSSGTGFNYGYTF.

CDR3 protein: CASSQEKREMDEQFF. CDR3 DNA: TGCGCCAGCAGCCAAGAGAAGCGGGAGATGGATGAGCAGTTCTTC. The rearrangement uses TRBV4-1 and TRBJ2-1, with 8 bases matching TRBD2. The CDR3 totals 15 residues. The V segment lost 0 bases and the J segment 8 bases; nucleotides outside the gene matches: 6. The germline CDR1 and CDR2 sequences are MGHRA and YSYEKL.

The CDR3 is CASSLETGWTEAFF. The CDR3 bases are TGCGCCAGCAGCTTGGAGACAGGGTGGACTGAAGCTTTCTTT. This chain connects TRBV5-1 to TRBJ1-1, with 7 bases identical to TRBD1. The CDR3 loop spans 14 amino acids. From germline, CDR1 is SGHRS and CDR2 YFSETQ. The V gene end was trimmed by 0 bases and the J gene end by 5 bases; junction bases not matched to a gene: 4.

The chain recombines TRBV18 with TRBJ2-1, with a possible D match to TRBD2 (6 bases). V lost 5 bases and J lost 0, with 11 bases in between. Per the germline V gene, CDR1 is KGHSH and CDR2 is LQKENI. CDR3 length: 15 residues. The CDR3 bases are TGTGCCAGCTCAGCAAGCGGGCCCTCCTACAATGAGCAGTTCTTC. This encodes CASSASGPSYNEQFF.

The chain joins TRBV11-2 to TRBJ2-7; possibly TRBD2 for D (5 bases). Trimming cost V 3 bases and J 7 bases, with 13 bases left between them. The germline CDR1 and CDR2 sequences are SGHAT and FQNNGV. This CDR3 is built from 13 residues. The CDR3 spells CASSFPGIREQYF. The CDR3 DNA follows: TGTGCCAGCAGCTTCCCGGGGATTCGGGAGCAGTACTTC. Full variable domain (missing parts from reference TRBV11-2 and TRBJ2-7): EAGVAQSPRYKIIEKRQSVAFWCNPISGHATLYWYQQILGQGPKLLIQFQNNGVVDDSQLPKDRFSAERLKGVDSTLKIQPAKLEDSAVYLCASSFPGIREQYFGPGTRLTVT.

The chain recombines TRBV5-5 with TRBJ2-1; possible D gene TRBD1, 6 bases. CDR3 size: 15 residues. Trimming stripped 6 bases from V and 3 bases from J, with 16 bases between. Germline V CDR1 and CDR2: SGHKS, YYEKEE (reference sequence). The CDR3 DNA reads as TGTGCCAGCACAAACTACAGGGTGGTCTACAATGAGCAGTTCTTC. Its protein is CASTNYRVVYNEQFF.

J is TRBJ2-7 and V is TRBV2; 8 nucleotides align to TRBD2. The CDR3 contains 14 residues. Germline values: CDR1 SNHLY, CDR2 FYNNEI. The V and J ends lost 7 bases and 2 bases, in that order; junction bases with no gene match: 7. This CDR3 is CASMTTSGTYEQYF. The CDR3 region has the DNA TGTGCCAGCATGACAACTAGCGGTACCTACGAGCAGTACTTC.

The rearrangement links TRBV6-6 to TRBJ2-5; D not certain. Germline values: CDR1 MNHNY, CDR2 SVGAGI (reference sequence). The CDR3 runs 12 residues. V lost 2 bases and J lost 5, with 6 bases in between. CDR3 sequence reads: CASSYILETQYF. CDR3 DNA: TGTGCCAGCAGTTACATACTTGAGACCCAGTACTTC.

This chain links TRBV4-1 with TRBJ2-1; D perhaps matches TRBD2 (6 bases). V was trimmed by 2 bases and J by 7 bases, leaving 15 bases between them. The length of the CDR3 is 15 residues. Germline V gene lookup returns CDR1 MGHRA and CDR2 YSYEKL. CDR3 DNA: TGCGCCAGCAGCCAAAAGATGGGCGGGAAGAATGAGCAGTTCTTC. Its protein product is CASSQKMGGKNEQFF.